These 9 T cell receptor beta chains were all obtained from the same sample, sequenced in a study of PD-1 blockade in classical Hodgkin lymphoma. The time point here: newly diagnosed, previously untreated cHL patient sample. Thawed PBMCs underwent magnetic negative selection to yield purified CD4+ T cells. Sequencing was performed with immunoSEQ multiplex PCR; in TCRdb, only in-frame clones are kept and a portion is missing. In the table there are roughly 14,000 clones, around 84% of which are singletons. The sequencing input was CD4+ T cells from blood. All receptors come from a human donor with classical Hodgkin lymphoma.

In its sample, this clone was seen once. V usage is TRBV18 and J usage is TRBJ2-7; D unresolved. Germline-derived CDR1 and CDR2 are KGHSH and LQKENI. With 4 bases removed from V and 0 bases from J, the gap between germline ends came to 10 bases. The CDR3 loop spans 14 amino acids. The CDR3 sequence is CASSQTLGSYEQYF. The DNA for the CDR3 is TGTGCCAGCTCACAGACTTTAGGCTCCTACGAGCAGTACTTC.

J is TRBJ2-7 and V is TRBV11-2; perhaps TRBD2 as D (6 bases). Per the germline V gene, CDR1 is SGHAT and CDR2 is FQNNGV. CDR3 length: 14 amino acids. Trimming left V 5 bases short and J 4 bases short, with 15 bases between. In nucleotides, the CDR3 is TGTGCCAGCAGCCCGTATAGGAGGGGTTACGAGCAGTACTTC. As protein: CASSPYRRGYEQYF.

V is TRBV6-5 and J is TRBJ2-7; D could derive from TRBD1 or TRBD2 (6 bases each). The V gene lost 6 bases and the J gene lost 6 bases, with 18 bases spanning the gap. The V gene's germline CDR1 is MNHEY and CDR2 SVGAGI. CDR3 size: 14 residues. CDR3 sequence: CASRNREVFSEQYF. Here the CDR3 DNA reads TGTGCCAGCAGGAACAGGGAGGTCTTCTCCGAGCAGTACTTC.

The V call is TRBV2, the J call TRBJ2-3; the match to TRBD2 covers 7 bases. Trimming at V came to 6 bases and at J to 2 bases, leaving 8 bases not matched to a gene. Germline V CDR1 and CDR2: SNHLY, FYNNEI. This CDR3 contains 15 residues. Here the CDR3 reads CASSGTSATTDTQYF. Here the CDR3 DNA reads TGTGCCAGCAGCGGTACTAGCGCGACCACAGATACGCAGTATTTT.

V and J are TRBV4-1 and TRBJ2-1; a possible D gene is TRBD2 (6 bases). The CDR3 length is 16 residues. Per the germline V gene, CDR1 is MGHRA and CDR2 is YSYEKL. Deletions cut 4 bases from V and 5 bases from J, with 18 bases between. The CDR3 region is CASSREAGTYNNEQFF. The DNA for the CDR3 is TGCGCCAGCAGCCGGGAGGCGGGGACCTACAACAATGAGCAGTTCTTC.

This chain links TRBV27 with TRBJ2-1, with TRBD2 identical over 12 bases. CDR3 length: 17 residues. The germline CDR1 and CDR2 sequences are MNHEY and SMNVEV (reference sequence). V was pared by 5 bases and J by 3 bases, with 8 bases of the junction left unmatched. Here the CDR3 DNA reads TGTGCCAGCAGTACCCAGGGACTAGCGGGTGTCTACAATGAGCAGTTCTTC. Its protein product is CASSTQGLAGVYNEQFF.

J is TRBJ1-6 and V is TRBV7-2; weak D call: TRBD1 (6 bases). The length of the CDR3 is 14 residues. The germline V gene encodes CDR1 SGHTA and CDR2 FQGNSA. V shed 5 bases and J shed 10 bases, with 15 bases lying between them. Written as DNA, the CDR3 is TGTGCCAGCAGCGTACAGGGAGGAGGATCACCCCTCCACTTT. Its translation is CASSVQGGGSPLHF.

The chain combines TRBV29-1 with TRBJ2-3; 10 bases are a match to TRBD2. The CDR3 length is 15 residues. J gave up 2 bases and V 6 bases, and 8 bases lay outside the gene matches. Germline CDR1 and CDR2: SQVTM and ANQGSEA. CDR3 amino acids: CSVEKREGVTDTQYF. In nucleotides, the CDR3 is TGCAGCGTAGAAAAGCGGGAGGGGGTCACAGATACGCAGTATTTT.

The V gene is TRBV12-5, the J gene TRBJ1-4, with D unresolved. This CDR3 is built from 16 residues. CDR1 LGHNT and CDR2 FRNRAP come from the germline V gene. With 4 bases removed from V and 3 bases from J, the gap between germline ends came to 15 bases. CDR3 DNA sequence: TGTGCTAGTGGTTGCATTCCCCTATGGGCTAATGAAAAACTGTTTTTT. It encodes CASGCIPLWANEKLFF.